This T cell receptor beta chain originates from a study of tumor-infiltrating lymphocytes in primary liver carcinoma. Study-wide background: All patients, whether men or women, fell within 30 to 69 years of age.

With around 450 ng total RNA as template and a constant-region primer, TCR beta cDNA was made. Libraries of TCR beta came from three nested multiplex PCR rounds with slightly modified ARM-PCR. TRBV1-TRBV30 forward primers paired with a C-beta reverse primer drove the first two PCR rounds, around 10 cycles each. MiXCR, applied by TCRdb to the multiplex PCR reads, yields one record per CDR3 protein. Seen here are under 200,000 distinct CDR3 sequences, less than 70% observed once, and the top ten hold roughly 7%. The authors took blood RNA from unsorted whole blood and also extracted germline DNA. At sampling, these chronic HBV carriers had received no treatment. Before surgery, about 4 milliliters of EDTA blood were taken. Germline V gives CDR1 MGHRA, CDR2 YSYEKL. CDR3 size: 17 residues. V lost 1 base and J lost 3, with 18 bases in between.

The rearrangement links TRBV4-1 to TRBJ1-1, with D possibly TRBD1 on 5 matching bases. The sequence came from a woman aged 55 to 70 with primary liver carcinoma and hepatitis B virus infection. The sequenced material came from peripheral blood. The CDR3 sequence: CASSQGGTVSRDTEAFF. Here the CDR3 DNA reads TGCGCCAGCAGCCAAGGGGGCACAGTTAGTAGGGACACTGAAGCTTTCTTT.